A single sample gave rise to the 4 T cell receptor beta chains below, sequenced in a study of cytomegalovirus exposure and HLA in healthy donors. Researchers ran the PCR with 60 Vbeta and 13 Jbeta primers. Clones were read by immunoSEQ multiplex PCR, and TCRdb kept only the in-frame ones, dropping some. Of about 190,000 clones in the sample, 65% to 85% were seen once. Sequenced input: PBMCs. The source of these receptors is a woman younger than 30 in good health and CMV-seronegative.

Of note for this clone: One junction end disagrees with the germline gene, perhaps due to a read error. CDR3 region: CSSSSSLEAFF. The CDR3 region has the DNA TGTTCCAGCAGCTCATCACTTGAAGCTTTCTTT. This chain uses TRBV7-9 with TRBJ1-1; D is ambiguous. Per the germline V gene, CDR1 is SEHNR and CDR2 is FQNEAQ (reference sequence). The CDR3 spans 11 residues. Based on the CDR3 plus reference TRBV7-9 and TRBJ1-1, the full variable domain is DTGVSQNPRHKITKRGQNVTFRCDPISEHNRLYWYRQTLGQGPEFLTYFQNEAQLEKSRLLSDRFSAERPKGSFSTLEIQRTEQGDSAMYLCSSSSSLEAFFGQGTRLTVV.

The rearrangement joins TRBV27 to TRBJ2-7; D not certain. The V gene lost 3 bases and the J gene lost 3 bases, with 9 bases spanning the gap. The CDR3 covers 13 residues. Germline V gene data show CDR1 as MNHEY and CDR2 as SMNVEV (reference sequence). CDR3 DNA sequence: TGTGCCAGCAGTTTCTCCGCGGACTACGAGCAGTACTTC. Translated, it gives CASSFSADYEQYF.

The chain carries TRBV7-3 and TRBJ1-1, with TRBD1 as a possible D gene (5 bases). V was pared by 5 bases and J by 7 bases, with 20 bases between. CDR1 SGHTA and CDR2 FQGTGA come from the germline V gene. The CDR3 is 15 residues long. Written as DNA, the CDR3 is TGTGCCAGCAGCCCAGGGACCGGGGGGATCGGTGAAGCTTTCTTT. This codes for CASSPGTGGIGEAFF. The whole variable domain, remainder taken from reference TRBV7-3 and TRBJ1-1, is GAGVSQTPSNKVTEKGKYVELRCDPISGHTALYWYRQSLGQGPEFLIYFQGTGAADDSGLPNDRFFAVRPEGSVSTLKIQRTERGDSAVYLCASSPGTGGIGEAFFGQGTRLTVV.

This clone was recorded a few times. The chain employs TRBV7-9 and TRBJ2-1, with 15 bases identical to TRBD2. With 4 bases clipped from V and 10 bases from J, the junction kept 5 bases outside the gene matches. The V gene's germline CDR1 is SEHNR and CDR2 FQNEAQ (reference sequence). CDR3 length: 15 amino acids. CDR3 sequence reads: CASSWTSGGAEEQFF. The CDR3 nucleotides read TGTGCCAGCAGCTGGACTAGCGGGGGGGCCGAGGAGCAGTTCTTC.